This T cell receptor (beta chain) was recorded in a study of technical replicates of blood from a handful of donors listed by TCRdb under 2017. For this clone: No antigen is known for it. No much larger clone is present one base from it, and per-base qualities are unavailable.

Library construction relied on the immunoSEQ multiplex PCR assay. In its TCRdb copy, this immuneACCESS table keeps in-frame sequences only and misses some clones. Where compared with another copy, unresolved V genes explain less than half of these, and the others have no known cause. The sample table lists approximately 70,000 clones, around 95% of them with a count of one. The ten most abundant clones make up around 0.24% of the sample. Reading the germline V gene gives CDR1 MNHNS and CDR2 SASEGT. Between the V and J ends, shortened by 5 bases and 4 bases respectively, the junction contains 3 bases. Including the terminal cysteine and phenylalanine, the CDR3 comprises 10 residues. CDR3 DNA only is kept here, 30 bases in frame from base 1.

The sequence is built from TRBV6-1 and TRBJ2-7; the D gene cannot be resolved reliably. This clonotype originated in a human donor in good health. Sequenced input: T cells isolated from PBMCs. The CDR3 region reads CASSLYEQYF. The DNA sequence is given as TGTGCCAGCAGTTTATACGAGCAGTACTTC.